One and the same sample provided the 22 T cell receptor beta chains below, sequenced in a study of T cells in Graves' hyperthyroidism and ophthalmopathy. Amplification targeted TCR beta CDR3 regions from RNA transcripts. TCR CDR3 underwent first-round RT-PCR with the HTBI primer set. TCRdb re-called the multiplex PCR reads with MiXCR, one entry per CDR3 protein. The sample holds a few hundred thousand distinct CDR3 sequences, 11% to 15% seen once. Source material: blood. Receptors were obtained from a woman in her twenties or thirties with Graves' hyperthyroidism that later progressed to Graves' ophthalmopathy.

The chain carries TRBV9 and TRBJ1-1, with D perhaps matching TRBD1 (6 bases). The CDR3 loop spans 17 amino acids. Looked up from germline, CDR1 is SGDLS and CDR2 is YYNGEE. Trimming left V 4 bases short and J 3 bases short, with 22 bases between. CDR3 sequence (DNA): TGTGCCAGCAGCCCACACGGGGGACAAGGGATGGACACTGAAGCTTTCTTT. This codes for CASSPHGGQGMDTEAFF.

This clonotype was recorded at least ten times. This chain uses TRBV6-1 with TRBJ1-2; D unclear. V lost 4 bases to trimming and J lost 5 bases, with 8 bases between them. CDR1 is MNHNS and CDR2 is SASEGT in the germline V gene. The CDR3 contains 12 residues. CDR3 nucleotide sequence: TGTGCCAGCAGTGGCCAGACATATGGCTACACCTTC. Protein: CASSGQTYGYTF.

In nucleotides, the CDR3 is TGTGCCATCAGTGAGTCGACCGGGTCCGGGGAGCTGTTTTTT. This gives the protein CAISESTGSGELFF. This chain uses TRBV10-3 with TRBJ2-2; D gene unclear. This CDR3 has 14 amino acids. Trimming shortened V by 0 bases and J by 6 bases, and 8 bases separated the two germline ends. The germline V gene encodes CDR1 ENHRY and CDR2 SYGVKD.

This clonotype has a count of ten or more. The chain links TRBV6-2 or TRBV6-3 to TRBJ1-1; tentatively, D is TRBD1 (5 bases). CDR1 MNHEY and CDR2 SVGEGT come from the germline V gene. V lost 4 bases and J lost 1, with 19 bases in between. The CDR3 is 17 residues long. CDR3 loop: CASSFFAGPGGNTEAFF. CDR3 nucleotides: TGTGCCAGCAGTTTCTTCGCCGGGCCTGGGGGGAACACTGAAGCTTTCTTT.

To note about this clonotype: Just one base apart from a much larger clone, this may be a read error. This chain joins TRBV12-3 or TRBV12-4 and TRBJ1-2, with TRBD1 matching 7 bases. The J segment lost 4 bases and the V segment lost 7 bases, leaving 9 bases of the junction unmatched. The CDR3 has 14 amino acids. The CDR3 nucleotides are TGTGCCAGCACCGGGGGACAGAGTAGCTATGGCTACACCTTC. Translation gives CASTGGQSSYGYTF.

A word on this clonotype: This may stem from a read error, because a much larger clone lies one nucleotide away. The chain carries TRBV10-3 and TRBJ2-3, with 8 bases that match TRBD2. The CDR3 extends over 13 amino acids. The germline V gene encodes CDR1 ENHRY and CDR2 SYGVKD. With 10 bases clipped from V and 8 bases from J, the junction kept 11 bases outside the gene matches. The CDR3 is CATSERESGTQYF. The CDR3 DNA follows: TGTGCCACCAGCGAGCGGGAGTCAGGTACGCAGTATTTT.

V gene TRBV6-5 combines with J gene TRBJ2-1; a possible D gene is TRBD1 (5 bases). Trimming removed 2 bases at V and 0 bases at J, with 8 bases between. In germline, CDR1 is MNHEY, CDR2 SVGAGI. The CDR3 has 15 residues. CDR3 nucleotides: TGTGCCAGCAGTTACAGGGGCCCCTCCTACAATGAGCAGTTCTTC. Encoded protein: CASSYRGPSYNEQFF.

The sample holds many counts of this clonotype. The gene calls are TRBV7-9 and TRBJ1-3, with 8 nucleotides matching TRBD1. The CDR3 totals 14 residues. V lost 6 bases to trimming and J lost 8 bases; unmatched junction nucleotides: 9. Germline V gives CDR1 SEHNR, CDR2 FQNEAQ (reference sequence). The CDR3 is CASRVTGGEDTIYF. CDR3 coding DNA: TGTGCCAGCAGGGTTACAGGGGGTGAAGACACCATATATTTT.

This clonotype was found many times. The V call is TRBV29-1, the J call TRBJ2-2; a weak D match, TRBD1 (5 bases). Trimming cost V 3 bases and J 4 bases, with 12 bases left between them. CDR3 size: 14 residues. Germline loops: CDR1 SQVTM, CDR2 ANQGSEA. This CDR3 is CSVEARTSTGELFF. CDR3 in DNA: TGCAGCGTTGAGGCCAGGACATCCACCGGGGAGCTGTTTTTT.

This clonotype showed up many times. The chain combines TRBV18 with TRBJ1-4; 7 nucleotides match TRBD1. The trim removed 4 bases at V and 8 bases at J, leaving 10 bases unmatched. This CDR3 region has 15 residues. The germline V gene has CDR1 KGHSH and CDR2 LQKENI. CDR3 in DNA: TGTGCCAGCTCACGACGACAGGGTCTTAGGGAAAAACTGTTTTTT. This sequence encodes CASSRRQGLREKLFF.

This clonotype has a count of ten or more. The chain recombines TRBV7-9 with TRBJ2-3, with D possibly matching TRBD1 (5 bases). Trimming removed 4 bases from V and 4 bases from J, with 12 bases in between. CDR3 length equals 14 residues. Germline V gene sequence: CDR1 SEHNR, CDR2 FQNEAQ (reference sequence). The CDR3 sequence is CASSSTGYPDTQYF. DNA of the CDR3: TGTGCCAGCAGCTCCACAGGTTATCCAGATACGCAGTATTTT.

The V and J genes are TRBV9 and TRBJ2-1; tentative D call: TRBD1 (5 bases). This CDR3 spans 15 amino acids. V was trimmed by 0 bases and J by 4 bases, leaving 11 bases between them. Germline loops: CDR1 SGDLS, CDR2 YYNGEE. This CDR3 reads CASSVDGANYNEQFF. The CDR3 coding sequence is TGTGCCAGCAGCGTAGATGGGGCTAATTACAATGAGCAGTTCTTC. Complete variable domain (other parts from reference TRBV9 and TRBJ2-1): DSGVTQTPKHLITATGQRVTLRCSPRSGDLSVYWYQQSLDQGLQFLIQYYNGEERAKGNILERFSAQQFPDLHSELNLSSLELGDSALYFCASSVDGANYNEQFFGPGTRLTVL.

This clonotype was recorded many times. The chain has TRBV18 and TRBJ2-5; D is ambiguous. V was pared by 2 bases and J by 2 bases, with 6 bases between. Germline lookup yields CDR1 KGHSH and CDR2 LQKENI. CDR3 length: 13 amino acids. The CDR3 coding sequence is TGTGCCAGCTCACCAACACAACAAGAGACCCAGTACTTC. Residues: CASSPTQQETQYF.

This clonotype has at least ten counts. The CDR3 protein is CASSPGTLGGEQYF. CDR3 coding DNA: TGTGCCAGCAGTCCGGGGACCTTAGGGGGGGAGCAGTACTTC. The chain carries TRBV28 and TRBJ2-7; TRBD1 or TRBD2 may be the D gene (6 bases each). The CDR3 sequence is 14 residues long. Germline loops: CDR1 MDHEN, CDR2 SYDVKM. Trimming cost V 5 bases and J 7 bases, with 18 bases left between them. Looking up the rest from reference TRBV28 and TRBJ2-7 gives the full variable domain: DVKVTQSSRYLVKRTGEKVFLECVQDMDHENMFWYRQDPGLGLRLIYFSYDVKMKEKGDIPEGYSVSREKKERFSLILESASTNQTSMYLCASSPGTLGGEQYFGPGTRLTVT.

In its sample, this clonotype was seen a few times. This chain joins TRBV27 and TRBJ2-1; maybe TRBD1 (6 bases). The CDR3 has 12 amino acids. The V and J ends lost 0 bases and 9 bases respectively, with 6 bases between them. Germline CDR1 is MNHEY and CDR2 is SMNVEV (reference sequence). In DNA form, the CDR3 reads TGTGCCAGCAGTTTATCAGGGGGTGAGCAGTTCTTC. Its translation: CASSLSGGEQFF.

This clonotype was counted only a few times. J is TRBJ2-2 and V is TRBV6-1; 14 nucleotides match TRBD2. The CDR3 consists of 15 residues. Germline loops: CDR1 MNHNS, CDR2 SASEGT. J was trimmed by 6 bases and V by 7 bases; bases with no gene match: 4. The CDR3 nucleotides are TGTGCCAGCACTGGGACTAGCGGGAGTCCCGGGGAGCTGTTTTTT. Protein product: CASTGTSGSPGELFF.

The table lists this clonotype with many counts. The chain joins TRBV24-1 to TRBJ2-7; possible D gene TRBD1, 5 bases. V was cut by 3 bases and J by 4 bases, with 9 bases left in between. Germline V lookup: CDR1 KGHDR, CDR2 SFDVKD. The CDR3 runs 13 residues. CDR3 in amino acids: CATSDPDNYEQYF. As DNA, the CDR3 is TGTGCCACCAGTGATCCGGACAATTACGAGCAGTACTTC.

There are many counts of this clonotype. One end of the junction is discordant with germline, which a read error may explain. CDR3 sequence (DNA): TGTGCCAGCAGTGGGACAGGGAGGCCCTTC. Its translation is CASSGTGRPF. The chain couples TRBV2 to TRBJ1-2; 8 bases fit TRBD1. The CDR3 is 10 residues long. Germline CDR1 is SNHLY and CDR2 is FYNNEI. The complete variable domain, with remaining parts taken from reference TRBV2 and TRBJ1-2, reads EPEVTQTPSHQVTQMGQEVILRCVPISNHLYFYWYRQILGQKVEFLVSFYNNEISEKSEIFDDQFSVERPDGSNFTLKIRSTKLEDSAMYFCASSGTGRPFGSGTRLTVV.

The chain employs TRBV9 and TRBJ1-2, with TRBD1 matching 10 bases. The CDR3 length is 17 residues. Germline V lookup: CDR1 SGDLS, CDR2 YYNGEE. The V gene end was trimmed by 3 bases and the J gene end by 3 bases; junction bases not matched to a gene: 11. The CDR3: CASSEGRDRGRDYGYTF. The CDR3 nucleotides read TGTGCCAGCAGCGAGGGGAGAGACAGGGGGCGGGACTATGGCTACACCTTC.

This clonotype appeared a few times. The rearrangement joins TRBV12-3 or TRBV12-4 to TRBJ2-7; D gene unclear. Trimming shortened V by 6 bases and J by 2 bases, and 14 bases separated the two germline ends. This CDR3 comprises 14 residues. The CDR3 DNA reads as TGTGCCAGCAGGTTAAGTGGTAATCCCTACGAGCAGTACTTC. As protein: CASRLSGNPYEQYF.

This clonotype appeared a few times. The genes are TRBV9 and TRBJ1-1, with TRBD1 identical over 9 bases. This CDR3 is built from 16 residues. CDR1 and CDR2 from the germline V gene are SGDLS and YYNGEE. The J segment lost 0 bases and the V segment lost 1 base, leaving 4 bases of the junction unmatched. The CDR3 region has the DNA TGTGCCAGCAGCGTATGGACAGGGGACATGAACACTGAAGCTTTCTTT. Amino acids: CASSVWTGDMNTEAFF.

This sequence joins TRBV20-1 and TRBJ2-2; 11 bases fit TRBD2. There are 15 residues in the CDR3. The trim removed 2 bases at V and 5 bases at J, leaving 4 bases unmatched. The V gene's germline CDR1 is DFQATT and CDR2 SNEGSKA (reference sequence). The CDR3 DNA reads as TGCAGTGCTAGACCTCTAGCGGGAGGAACCGGGGAGCTGTTTTTT. Encoded protein: CSARPLAGGTGELFF.